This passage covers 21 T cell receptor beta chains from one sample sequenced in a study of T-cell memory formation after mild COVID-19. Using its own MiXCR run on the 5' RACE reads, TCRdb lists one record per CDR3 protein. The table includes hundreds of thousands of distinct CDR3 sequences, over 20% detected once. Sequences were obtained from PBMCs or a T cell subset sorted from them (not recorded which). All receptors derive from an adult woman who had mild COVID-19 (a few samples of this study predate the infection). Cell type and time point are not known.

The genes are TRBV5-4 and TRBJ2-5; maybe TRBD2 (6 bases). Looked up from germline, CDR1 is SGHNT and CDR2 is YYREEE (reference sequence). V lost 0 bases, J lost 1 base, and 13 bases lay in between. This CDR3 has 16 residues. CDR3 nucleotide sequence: TGTGCCAGCAGCTTGGAAGGGACTCGGAGCCAAGAGACCCAGTACTTC. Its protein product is CASSLEGTRSQETQYF.

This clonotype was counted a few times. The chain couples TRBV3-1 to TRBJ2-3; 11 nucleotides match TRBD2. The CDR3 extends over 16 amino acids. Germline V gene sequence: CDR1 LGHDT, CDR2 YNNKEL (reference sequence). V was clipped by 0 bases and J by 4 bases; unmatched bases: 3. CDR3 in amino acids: CASSQEGTSGADTQYF. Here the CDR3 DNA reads TGTGCCAGCAGCCAAGAAGGGACTAGCGGCGCAGATACGCAGTATTTT.

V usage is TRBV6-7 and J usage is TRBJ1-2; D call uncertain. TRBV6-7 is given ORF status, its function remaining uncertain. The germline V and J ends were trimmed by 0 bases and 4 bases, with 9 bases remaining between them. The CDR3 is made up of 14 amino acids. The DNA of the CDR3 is TGTGCCAGCAGTTACTCGGGTTTAGCCTATGGCTACACCTTC. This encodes CASSYSGLAYGYTF.

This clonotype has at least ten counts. Here the CDR3 reads CASTQGGLGANVLTF. Written as DNA, the CDR3 is TGTGCCAGCACCCAGGGGGGGCTTGGGGCCAACGTCCTGACTTTC. This rearrangement joins TRBV12-3 or TRBV12-4 to TRBJ2-6, with D perhaps assigned TRBD1 or TRBD2 (7 bases each). Deletions cut 7 bases from V and 3 bases from J, with 13 bases between. CDR3 length equals 15 residues.

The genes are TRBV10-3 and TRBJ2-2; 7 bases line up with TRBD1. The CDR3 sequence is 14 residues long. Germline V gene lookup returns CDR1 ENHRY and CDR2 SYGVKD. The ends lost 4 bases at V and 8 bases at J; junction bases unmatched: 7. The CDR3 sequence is CAISGQGSDGELFF. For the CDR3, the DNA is TGTGCCATCAGTGGACAGGGTAGCGATGGGGAGCTGTTTTTT.

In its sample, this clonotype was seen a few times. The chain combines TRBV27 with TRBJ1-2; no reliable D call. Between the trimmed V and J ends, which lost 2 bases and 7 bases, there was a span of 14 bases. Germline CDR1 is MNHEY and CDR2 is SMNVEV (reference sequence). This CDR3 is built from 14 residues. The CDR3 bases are TGTGCCAGCAGTTTACAAGTGGAGGGAGGTGGCTACACCTTC. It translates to CASSLQVEGGGYTF.

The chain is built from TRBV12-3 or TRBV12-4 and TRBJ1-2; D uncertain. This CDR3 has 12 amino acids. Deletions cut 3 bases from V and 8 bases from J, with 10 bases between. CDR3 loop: CASSLRPVGYTF. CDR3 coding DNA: TGTGCCAGCAGTTTGAGGCCCGTCGGCTACACCTTC.

The CDR3 coding sequence is TGTGCCAGCAGCTTCGCAGGAACTGAAGCTTTCTTT. Residues: CASSFAGTEAFF. The rearrangement links TRBV7-8 to TRBJ1-1; D not certain. This CDR3 is built from 12 residues. The V gene lost 3 bases and the J gene lost 5 bases, with 7 bases spanning the gap. The germline CDR1 and CDR2 sequences are SGHVS and FQNEAQ.

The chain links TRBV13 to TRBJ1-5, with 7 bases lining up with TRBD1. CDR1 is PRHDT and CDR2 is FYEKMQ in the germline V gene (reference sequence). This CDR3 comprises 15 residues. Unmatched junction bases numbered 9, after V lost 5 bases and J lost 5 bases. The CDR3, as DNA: TGTGCCAGCAGCGGAGGGAGGGGGCCGGATCAGCCCCAGCATTTT. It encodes CASSGGRGPDQPQHF.

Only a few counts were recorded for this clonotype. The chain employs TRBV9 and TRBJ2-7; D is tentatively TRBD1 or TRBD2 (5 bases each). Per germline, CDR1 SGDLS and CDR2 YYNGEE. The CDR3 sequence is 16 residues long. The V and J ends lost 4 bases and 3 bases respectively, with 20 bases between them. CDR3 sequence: CASSPLGQGRGYEQYF. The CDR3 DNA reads TGTGCCAGCAGCCCCCTAGGCCAGGGACGGGGCTACGAGCAGTACTTC.

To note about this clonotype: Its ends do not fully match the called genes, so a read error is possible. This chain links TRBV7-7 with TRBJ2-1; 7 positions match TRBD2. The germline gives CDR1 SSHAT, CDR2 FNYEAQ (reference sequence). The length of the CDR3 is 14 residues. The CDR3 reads CASMKGGSHNEQFF. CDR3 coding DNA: TGTGCTAGCATGAAGGGAGGGTCCCACAATGAGCAGTTCTTC.

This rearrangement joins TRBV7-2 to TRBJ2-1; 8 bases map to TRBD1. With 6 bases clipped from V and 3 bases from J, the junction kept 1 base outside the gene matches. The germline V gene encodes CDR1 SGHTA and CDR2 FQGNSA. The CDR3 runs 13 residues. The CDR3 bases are TGTGCCAGCAGACAGGGGGTCTACAATGAGCAGTTCTTC. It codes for CASRQGVYNEQFF.

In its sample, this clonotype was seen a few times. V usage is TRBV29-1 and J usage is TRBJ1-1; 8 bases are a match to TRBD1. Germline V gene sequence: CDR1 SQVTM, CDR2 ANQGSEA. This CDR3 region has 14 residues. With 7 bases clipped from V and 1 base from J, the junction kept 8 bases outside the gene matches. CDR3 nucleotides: TGCAGCGCCCGCGGGGACAGGTCGAACACTGAAGCTTTCTTT. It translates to CSARGDRSNTEAFF. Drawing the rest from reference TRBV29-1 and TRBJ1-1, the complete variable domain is SAVISQKPSRDICQRGTSLTIQCQVDSQVTMMFWYRQQPGQSLTLIATANQGSEATYESGFVIDKFPISRPNLTFSTLTVSNMSPEDSSIYLCSARGDRSNTEAFFGQGTRLTVV.

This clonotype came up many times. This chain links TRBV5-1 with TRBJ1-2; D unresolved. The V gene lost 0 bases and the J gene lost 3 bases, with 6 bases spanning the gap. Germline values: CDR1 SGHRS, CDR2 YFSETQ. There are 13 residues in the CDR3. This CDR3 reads CASSLDGDYGYTF. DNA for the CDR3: TGCGCCAGCAGCTTGGATGGGGACTATGGCTACACCTTC.

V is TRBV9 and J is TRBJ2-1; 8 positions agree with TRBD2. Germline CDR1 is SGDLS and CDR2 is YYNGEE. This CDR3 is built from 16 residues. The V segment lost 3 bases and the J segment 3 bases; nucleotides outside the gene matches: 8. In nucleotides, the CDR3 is TGTGCCAGCAGCGCGGACCTTAGCGGGGACTACAATGAGCAGTTCTTC. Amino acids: CASSADLSGDYNEQFF.

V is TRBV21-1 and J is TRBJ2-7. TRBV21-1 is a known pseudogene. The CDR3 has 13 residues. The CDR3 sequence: CASSKEDGYEQYF. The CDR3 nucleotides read TGTGCCAGCAGCAAAGAGGACGGGTACGAGCAGTACTTC.

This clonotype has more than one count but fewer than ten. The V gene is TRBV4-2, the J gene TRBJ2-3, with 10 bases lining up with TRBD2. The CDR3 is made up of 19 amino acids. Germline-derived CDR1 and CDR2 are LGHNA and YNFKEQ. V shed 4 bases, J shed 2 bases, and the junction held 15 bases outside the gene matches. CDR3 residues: CASSPLKTTSGSHTDTQYF. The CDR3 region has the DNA TGTGCCAGCAGCCCTTTAAAGACGACTAGCGGGTCCCACACAGATACGCAGTATTTT.

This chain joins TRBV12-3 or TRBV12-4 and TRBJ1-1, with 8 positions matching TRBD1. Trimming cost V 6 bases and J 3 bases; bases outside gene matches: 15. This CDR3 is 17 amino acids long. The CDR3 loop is CASSHTGTGSGYTEAFF. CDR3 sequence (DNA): TGTGCCAGCAGCCATACCGGGACAGGCAGCGGCTACACTGAAGCTTTCTTT.

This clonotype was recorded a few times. Here the CDR3 DNA reads TGTGCCAGCAGCTTGGGGGGGGCGGACACCATATATTTT. It translates to CASSLGGADTIYF. The chain uses TRBV7-2 and TRBJ1-3, with a tentative D call TRBD1 (6 bases). This CDR3 is 13 amino acids long. The germline gives CDR1 SGHTA, CDR2 FQGNSA. V was cut by 3 bases and J by 8 bases, with 11 bases left in between.

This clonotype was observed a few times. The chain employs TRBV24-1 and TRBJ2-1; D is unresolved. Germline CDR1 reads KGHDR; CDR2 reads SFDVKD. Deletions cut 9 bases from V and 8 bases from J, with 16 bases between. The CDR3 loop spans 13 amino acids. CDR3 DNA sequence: TGTGCCACCTCTCCGGGTCAAAGGGATGAGCAGTTCTTC. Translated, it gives CATSPGQRDEQFF.

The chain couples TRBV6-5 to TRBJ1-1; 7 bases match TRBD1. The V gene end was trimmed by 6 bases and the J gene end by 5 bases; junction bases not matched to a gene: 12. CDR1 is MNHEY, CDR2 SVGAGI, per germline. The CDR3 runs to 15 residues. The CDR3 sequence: CASSLLQGLETEAFF. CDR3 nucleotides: TGTGCCAGCAGCCTATTACAGGGGTTGGAAACTGAAGCTTTCTTT.